A selection of T cell receptor beta chains follows, all from one sample in a study of control samples from healthy donors and cancer patients. TCRdb's copy holds only in-frame clones and misses some; the assay was immunoSEQ multiplex PCR. This table has roughly 52,000 clones, roughly 95% appearing once. The sequenced sample consisted of blood. All receptors derive from a man aged 30 to 39 in good health. CDR3s include the opening cysteine and the closing phenylalanine or tryptophan. The D gene is left open where the match is weak. The size entry is marked missing in some rows and otherwise reads once, few, many or a size class.

abundance: NA; d_gene: NA; j_gene: TRBJ1-4; v_gene: TRBV30; CDR3aa: CAWSRGLTNEKLFF; CDR3nt: TGTGCCTGGAGTAGGGGACTCACTAATGAAAAACTGTTTTTT
abundance: few; d_gene: TRBD1; j_gene: TRBJ1-4; v_gene: TRBV3-1/TRBV3-2; CDR3aa: CASSQEGTGVGNEKLFF; CDR3nt: TGTGCCAGCAGCCAAGAAGGGACAGGGGTGGGGAATGAAAAACTGTTTTTT
abundance: NA; d_gene: NA; j_gene: TRBJ2-1; v_gene: TRBV11-2; CDR3aa: CASSYTGPSLLNEQFF; CDR3nt: TGTGCCAGCAGCTACACGGGACCCTCACTACTCAATGAGCAGTTCTTC
abundance: once; d_gene: NA; j_gene: TRBJ1-1; v_gene: TRBV9; CDR3aa: CASSRSGVNTEAFF; CDR3nt: TGTGCCAGCAGCAGGTCAGGGGTGAACACTGAAGCTTTCTTT
abundance: NA; d_gene: TRBD1; j_gene: TRBJ1-2; v_gene: TRBV18; CDR3aa: CASSPGTDYGYTF; CDR3nt: TGTGCCAGCTCACCCGGGACAGACTATGGCTACACCTTC
abundance: NA; d_gene: NA; j_gene: TRBJ2-7; v_gene: TRBV6-1; CDR3aa: CASSELSGRFDEQYF; CDR3nt: TGTGCCAGCAGTGAATTATCGGGCAGGTTCGACGAGCAGTACTTC
abundance: NA; d_gene: NA; j_gene: TRBJ2-7; v_gene: TRBV28; CDR3aa: CASGGGTYEQYF; CDR3nt: TGTGCCAGCGGAGGCGGTACCTACGAGCAGTACTTC
abundance: NA; d_gene: TRBD2; j_gene: TRBJ2-7; v_gene: TRBV4-1; CDR3aa: CASSQVVGSGVYEQYF; CDR3nt: TGCGCCAGCAGCCAAGTTGTCGGTAGCGGGGTCTACGAGCAGTACTTC
abundance: NA; d_gene: NA; j_gene: TRBJ2-2; v_gene: TRBV9; CDR3aa: CASSVVLGGELFF; CDR3nt: TGTGCCAGCAGCGTAGTTCTGGGCGGGGAGCTGTTTTTT
abundance: NA; d_gene: NA; j_gene: TRBJ2-2; v_gene: TRBV7-2; CDR3aa: CASSLDHTGELFF; CDR3nt: TGTGCCAGCAGCTTGGATCACACCGGGGAGCTGTTTTTT
abundance: NA; d_gene: NA; j_gene: TRBJ2-1; v_gene: TRBV27; CDR3aa: CASSITGAPGFEQFF; CDR3nt: TGTGCCAGCAGCATTACCGGAGCCCCAGGGTTTGAGCAGTTCTTC
abundance: NA; d_gene: TRBD1; j_gene: TRBJ2-1; v_gene: TRBV5-1; CDR3aa: CASSSLAGQGNNEQFF; CDR3nt: TGCGCCAGCAGCTCACTTGCGGGACAGGGGAACAATGAGCAGTTCTTC
abundance: NA; d_gene: TRBD2; j_gene: TRBJ2-7; v_gene: TRBV6-2/TRBV6-3; CDR3aa: CASSSSGGVSYEQYF; CDR3nt: TGTGCCAGCAGCTCTAGCGGGGGAGTCTCCTACGAGCAGTACTTC
abundance: NA; d_gene: TRBD1; j_gene: TRBJ1-5; v_gene: TRBV6-5; CDR3aa: CASSGTGTQPQHF; CDR3nt: TGTGCCAGCAGCGGGACAGGGACTCAGCCCCAGCATTTT
abundance: once; d_gene: TRBD2; j_gene: TRBJ2-3; v_gene: TRBV2; CDR3aa: CASSRTRESDTQYF; CDR3nt: TGTGCCAGCAGCCGGACTAGAGAATCAGATACGCAGTATTTT
abundance: NA; d_gene: TRBD1; j_gene: TRBJ2-7; v_gene: TRBV6-5; CDR3aa: CASSYSGTGMGEQYF; CDR3nt: TGTGCCAGCAGTTACTCAGGGACAGGGATGGGCGAGCAGTACTTC
abundance: NA; d_gene: NA; j_gene: TRBJ1-1; v_gene: TRBV3-1/TRBV3-2; CDR3aa: CASSQQGMGTEAFF; CDR3nt: TGTGCCAGCAGCCAACAGGGAATGGGCACTGAAGCTTTCTTT
abundance: NA; d_gene: NA; j_gene: TRBJ2-1; v_gene: TRBV28; CDR3aa: CATTGAGYNEQFF; CDR3nt: TGTGCCACCACGGGGGCCGGCTACAATGAGCAGTTCTTC
abundance: NA; d_gene: NA; j_gene: TRBJ2-7; v_gene: TRBV20-1; CDR3aa: CSATGTYEQYF; CDR3nt: TGCAGTGCCACCGGGACCTACGAGCAGTACTTC
abundance: NA; d_gene: NA; j_gene: TRBJ2-7; v_gene: TRBV29-1; CDR3aa: CSGGGLLGTAYEQYF; CDR3nt: TGCAGCGGCGGCGGGCTCCTAGGTACGGCCTACGAGCAGTACTTC
abundance: NA; d_gene: TRBD2; j_gene: TRBJ2-1; v_gene: TRBV5-8; CDR3aa: CASSGGTSGSLYNEQFF; CDR3nt: TGTGCCAGCAGCGGCGGGACTAGCGGGAGTCTCTACAATGAGCAGTTCTTC
abundance: NA; d_gene: NA; j_gene: TRBJ1-3; v_gene: TRBV28; CDR3aa: CASSLSGSTEGNTIYF; CDR3nt: TGTGCCAGCAGTTTATCCGGATCAACGGAGGGAAACACCATATATTTT
abundance: NA; d_gene: TRBD2; j_gene: TRBJ2-1; v_gene: TRBV7-6; CDR3aa: CASSPRGSPSYNEQFF; CDR3nt: TGTGCCAGCAGCCCGCGGGGGAGTCCCTCCTACAATGAGCAGTTCTTC
abundance: NA; d_gene: TRBD2; j_gene: TRBJ2-3; v_gene: TRBV5-5; CDR3aa: CASSLSLLAGIQYF; CDR3nt: TGTGCCAGCAGCTTAAGCCTGCTAGCGGGGATTCAGTATTTT
abundance: NA; d_gene: TRBD1; j_gene: TRBJ1-6; v_gene: TRBV2; CDR3aa: CASSAGTGSSPLHF; CDR3nt: TGTGCCAGCAGTGCGGGGACAGGGTCCTCACCCCTCCACTTT
abundance: NA; d_gene: NA; j_gene: TRBJ1-1; v_gene: TRBV6-5; CDR3aa: CASSYWGLNTEAFF; CDR3nt: TGTGCCAGCAGTTATTGGGGTTTGAACACTGAAGCTTTCTTT
abundance: NA; d_gene: TRBD1; j_gene: TRBJ2-1; v_gene: TRBV6-4; CDR3aa: CASRPTSFGQDINEQFF; CDR3nt: TGTGCCAGCAGACCCACCTCCTTCGGACAGGATATCAATGAGCAGTTCTTC
abundance: NA; d_gene: NA; j_gene: TRBJ1-6; v_gene: TRBV6-5; CDR3aa: CASSFSYNSPLHF; CDR3nt: TGTGCCAGCAGTTTTAGTTATAATTCACCCCTCCACTTT
abundance: NA; d_gene: TRBD2; j_gene: TRBJ2-1; v_gene: TRBV10-3; CDR3aa: CAISSAPSGPSYNEQFF; CDR3nt: TGTGCCATCAGTTCGGCTCCTAGCGGGCCTTCCTACAATGAGCAGTTCTTC
abundance: NA; d_gene: NA; j_gene: TRBJ2-3; v_gene: TRBV21-1; CDR3aa: CARNPGGATQYF; CDR3nt: TGTGCCAGAAACCCCGGAGGGGCCACGCAGTATTTT
abundance: NA; d_gene: TRBD1; j_gene: TRBJ2-2; v_gene: TRBV12-5; CDR3aa: CASADRGGTGELFF; CDR3nt: TGTGCTAGTGCCGACAGGGGGGGGACCGGGGAGCTGTTTTTT
abundance: NA; d_gene: TRBD2; j_gene: TRBJ2-3; v_gene: TRBV2; CDR3aa: CASSEWTSGDTQYF; CDR3nt: TGTGCCAGCAGTGAATGGACTAGCGGAGATACGCAGTATTTT
abundance: NA; d_gene: NA; j_gene: TRBJ2-1; v_gene: TRBV6-1; CDR3aa: CASSEAHRAYNEQFF; CDR3nt: TGTGCCAGCAGTGAAGCGCACAGGGCCTACAATGAGCAGTTCTTC
abundance: NA; d_gene: NA; j_gene: TRBJ2-1; v_gene: TRBV5-1; CDR3aa: CASSLGTELVDNEQFF; CDR3nt: TGCGCCAGCAGCTTGGGGACAGAGTTAGTGGACAATGAGCAGTTCTTC
abundance: once; d_gene: TRBD1; j_gene: TRBJ1-1; v_gene: TRBV5-1; CDR3aa: CASSLGQGGNTEAFF; CDR3nt: TGCGCCAGCAGCTTGGGACAGGGAGGAAACACTGAAGCTTTCTTT
abundance: NA; d_gene: NA; j_gene: TRBJ1-5; v_gene: TRBV28; CDR3aa: CASSRVGQDQHF; CDR3nt: TGTGCCAGCAGCCGCGTGGGGCAAGACCAGCATTTT
abundance: NA; d_gene: NA; j_gene: TRBJ2-1; v_gene: TRBV5-1; CDR3aa: CASSLGQASNEQFF; CDR3nt: TGCGCCAGCAGCTTAGGCCAGGCGAGCAATGAGCAGTTCTTC
abundance: NA; d_gene: TRBD2; j_gene: TRBJ2-1; v_gene: TRBV7-8; CDR3aa: CASSLRLAGTFDEQFF; CDR3nt: TGTGCCAGCAGCTTACGACTAGCGGGAACTTTCGATGAGCAGTTCTTC
abundance: NA; d_gene: NA; j_gene: TRBJ2-7; v_gene: TRBV18; CDR3aa: CASSPDYTDEQYF; CDR3nt: TGTGCCAGCTCACCTGACTACACCGACGAGCAGTACTTC
abundance: NA; d_gene: NA; j_gene: TRBJ2-1; v_gene: TRBV6-5; CDR3aa: CASSYRGRYNEQFF; CDR3nt: TGTGCCAGCAGTTACCGAGGCCGTTACAATGAGCAGTTCTTC
abundance: NA; d_gene: NA; j_gene: TRBJ2-7; v_gene: TRBV15; CDR3aa: CATSDGGIYEQYF; CDR3nt: TGTGCCACCAGCGATGGGGGGATCTACGAGCAGTACTTC
abundance: NA; d_gene: NA; j_gene: TRBJ2-1; v_gene: TRBV5-4; CDR3aa: CASSSRTGAGLASPFF; CDR3nt: TGTGCCAGCAGCTCAAGGACAGGGGCGGGACTAGCGAGTCCGTTCTTC
abundance: once; d_gene: NA; j_gene: TRBJ1-4; v_gene: TRBV27; CDR3aa: CASSSQTGGGEKLFF; CDR3nt: TGTGCCAGCAGTTCTCAGACAGGAGGAGGTGAAAAACTGTTTTTT
abundance: NA; d_gene: NA; j_gene: TRBJ1-3; v_gene: TRBV18; CDR3aa: CASSTSGAGSGNTIYF; CDR3nt: TGTGCCAGCTCAACCAGTGGGGCCGGCTCTGGAAACACCATATATTTT
abundance: once; d_gene: TRBD1; j_gene: TRBJ1-3; v_gene: TRBV11-2; CDR3aa: CASSTRTGDFSGNTIYF; CDR3nt: TGTGCCAGCAGCACCAGGACAGGGGACTTCTCTGGAAACACCATATATTTT
abundance: NA; d_gene: TRBD2; j_gene: TRBJ2-3; v_gene: TRBV14; CDR3aa: CASSTRLAGGYTDTQYF; CDR3nt: TGTGCCAGCAGCACCAGACTAGCGGGCGGCTACACAGATACGCAGTATTTT
abundance: few; d_gene: NA; j_gene: TRBJ1-3; v_gene: TRBV19; CDR3aa: CASSMRRDQGNTIYF; CDR3nt: TGTGCCAGTAGTATGAGGCGGGATCAAGGAAACACCATATATTTT
abundance: NA; d_gene: TRBD2; j_gene: TRBJ2-4; v_gene: TRBV7-3; CDR3aa: CASSLSGGIQYF; CDR3nt: TGTGCCAGCAGCTTAAGCGGGGGCATTCAGTACTTC
abundance: NA; d_gene: NA; j_gene: TRBJ1-5; v_gene: TRBV7-8; CDR3aa: CASRFSRGRRSNQPQHF; CDR3nt: TGTGCCAGCAGATTCAGCCGGGGGAGAAGAAGCAATCAGCCCCAGCATTTT
abundance: once; d_gene: TRBD2; j_gene: TRBJ2-7; v_gene: TRBV7-9; CDR3aa: CASSLGTSGEQYF; CDR3nt: TGTGCCAGCAGCTTAGGGACTAGTGGCGAGCAGTACTTC
abundance: NA; d_gene: TRBD1; j_gene: TRBJ1-2; v_gene: TRBV5-1; CDR3aa: CASSLDRGLGYTF; CDR3nt: TGCGCCAGCAGCTTGGACAGGGGGCTTGGCTACACCTTC
abundance: NA; d_gene: NA; j_gene: TRBJ2-2; v_gene: TRBV12-3/TRBV12-4; CDR3aa: CASSLGTGELFF; CDR3nt: TGTGCCAGCAGTCTTGGAACCGGGGAGCTGTTTTTT
abundance: NA; d_gene: TRBD1; j_gene: TRBJ1-2; v_gene: TRBV29-1; CDR3aa: CSVAKGQNYGYTF; CDR3nt: TGCAGCGTTGCCAAGGGACAGAACTATGGCTACACCTTC
abundance: once; d_gene: NA; j_gene: TRBJ2-5; v_gene: TRBV19; CDR3aa: CASSSSRAGYQETQYF; CDR3nt: TGTGCCAGTAGTAGCTCCAGGGCAGGGTATCAAGAGACCCAGTACTTC
abundance: few; d_gene: NA; j_gene: TRBJ2-7; v_gene: TRBV10-3; CDR3aa: CAISGGDLVQYF; CDR3nt: TGTGCCATCAGTGGAGGTGATTTAGTGCAGTACTTC
abundance: NA; d_gene: NA; j_gene: TRBJ2-2; v_gene: TRBV27; CDR3aa: CASSRSLAEGGTGELFF; CDR3nt: TGTGCCAGCAGCCGCTCGCTAGCGGAGGGGGGCACCGGGGAGCTGTTTTTT
abundance: few; d_gene: TRBD2; j_gene: TRBJ2-7; v_gene: TRBV7-2; CDR3aa: CASSFRSSGGPYEQYF; CDR3nt: TGTGCCAGCAGCTTTCGTTCGTCGGGAGGGCCCTACGAGCAGTACTTC